This entry is about one T cell receptor beta chain. These data belong to a study of blood T cell repertoires in COVID-19. Study-wide background: Sites across the United States, Italy and Spain contributed samples from acute and convalescent COVID-19. PBMCs, B-cell-depleted T cells, or T cells provided the cDNA or gDNA that made up the material.

Original processing notes: Amplification of reference gene primers was used by the study to estimate nucleated cell counts. Generated by immunoSEQ multiplex PCR, the TCRdb table keeps only in-frame clones and is missing some. V and J calls and clone size are given by that table; D and trimming were obtained from the DNA. The top ten hold about a tenth of the sample, which has approximately 16,000 clones, about 89% seen once. The sequencing input was peripheral blood. The receptor's source is a man older than 75 with acute or convalescent COVID-19.

The CDR3 region has the DNA TGTGCCAGTAGTATAGTCGGGGGGCTCGCGAATCAGCCCCAGCATTTT. Protein: CASSIVGGLANQPQHF. The chain joins TRBV19 to TRBJ1-5; the D gene is possibly TRBD1 (6 bases). The germline CDR1 and CDR2 sequences are LNHDA and SQIVND (reference sequence). This CDR3 has 16 amino acids. V was shortened by 1 base and J by 4 bases, with 14 bases between the two germline ends.